The 29 T cell receptor beta chains given below trace back to one sample, sequenced in a study of blood T cell repertoires in COVID-19. TCRdb's table, derived via immunoSEQ multiplex PCR, lists solely in-frame clones and lacks some. The sample has approximately 80,000 clones; about 88% are singletons. Sequenced sample: peripheral blood. Source of these receptors: a human donor in a cohort sampled during active COVID-19.

The rearrangement uses TRBV6-2 or TRBV6-3 and TRBJ1-5; no clear D. The V end lost 5 bases, the J end lost 4 bases, and 15 bases lay between the germline ends. The CDR3 covers 15 residues. The germline V gene encodes CDR1 MNHEY and CDR2 SVGEGT. This CDR3 is CASSTRAPSNQPQHF. DNA for the CDR3: TGTGCCAGCAGTACTCGTGCTCCCTCAAATCAGCCCCAGCATTTT.

This clone was picked up one time. The chain recombines TRBV6-5 with TRBJ1-1; no clear D. The length of the CDR3 is 13 residues. V was clipped by 2 bases and J by 0 bases, with 4 bases between them. The germline CDR1 and CDR2 sequences are MNHEY and SVGAGI. CDR3: CASSYDMNTEAFF. CDR3 DNA sequence: TGTGCCAGCAGTTACGACATGAACACTGAAGCTTTCTTT.

V is TRBV27 and J is TRBJ2-1, with 14 bases fitting TRBD2. Trimming removed 2 bases from V and 0 bases from J; junction bases left unmatched: 18. Germline lookup yields CDR1 MNHEY and CDR2 SMNVEV (reference sequence). The CDR3 spans 23 residues. CDR3 nucleotides: TGTGCCAGCAGTTTACCAACCGGGACTAGCGGGAGCGTAACATTTCGCTCCTACAATGAGCAGTTCTTC. As protein: CASSLPTGTSGSVTFRSYNEQFF.

The CDR3 here is CASSLQVGGANVLTF. The CDR3 DNA sequence: TGTGCCAGCAGTTTACAGGTCGGTGGGGCCAACGTCCTGACTTTC. The V call is TRBV28, the J call TRBJ2-6; D is undetermined. V dropped 2 bases and J dropped 3 bases, with 8 bases sitting between them. The CDR3 extends over 15 amino acids. The germline gives CDR1 MDHEN, CDR2 SYDVKM.

V gene TRBV27 combines with J gene TRBJ2-1; 9 bases align to TRBD1. In germline, CDR1 is MNHEY, CDR2 SMNVEV (reference sequence). The CDR3 is 16 residues long. J gave up 6 bases and V 2 bases, and 8 bases lay outside the gene matches. This CDR3 reads CASSLTGTGRSNEQFF. The CDR3 bases are TGTGCCAGCAGTTTAACCGGGACAGGGAGGAGCAATGAGCAGTTCTTC.

This clone was recorded a few times. The chain employs TRBV28 and TRBJ2-5; the match to TRBD2 covers 8 bases. Per germline, CDR1 MDHEN and CDR2 SYDVKM. CDR3 length equals 16 residues. J lost 7 bases, V lost 3 bases, and 13 bases had no gene match. The CDR3 coding sequence is TGTGCCAGCAGTTTTGGGGGCGGGGGGCGTGTATGGACCCAGTACTTC. Protein product: CASSFGGGGRVWTQYF.

The V gene is TRBV19, the J gene TRBJ1-2; tentative D call: TRBD1 (5 bases). V lost 3 bases, J lost 12 bases, and 20 bases lay in between. The CDR3 has 14 amino acids. CDR1 LNHDA and CDR2 SQIVND come from the germline V gene (reference sequence). CDR3 region: CASSMGRSASMHTF. The CDR3 bases are TGTGCCAGTAGTATGGGGCGGAGTGCCTCGATGCACACCTTC.

The CDR3 loop reads CATSSLGQESSYNSPLHF. CDR3 coding DNA: TGTGCCACCAGCAGCCTAGGACAGGAGAGCTCCTATAATTCACCCCTCCACTTT. This chain links TRBV15 with TRBJ1-6, with TRBD1 matching over 7 bases. V dropped 3 bases and J dropped 0; count of bases not matched to a gene: 8. Looked up from germline, CDR1 is LNHNV and CDR2 is YYDKDF (reference sequence). This CDR3 is built from 18 residues. Using reference TRBV15 and TRBJ1-6 for the parts outside the CDR3, the full variable domain is DAMVIQNPRYQVTQFGKPVTLSCSQTLNHNVMYWYQQKSSQAPKLLFHYYDKDFNNEADTPDNFQSRRPNTSFCFLDIRSPGLGDTAMYLCATSSLGQESSYNSPLHFGNGTRLTVT.

The chain is built from TRBV13 and TRBJ1-1; 7 bases agree with TRBD1. V gave up 4 bases and J gave up 1 base; unmatched junction bases: 3. Per the germline V gene, CDR1 is PRHDT and CDR2 is FYEKMQ (reference sequence). The CDR3 spans 14 residues. The CDR3 DNA reads as TGTGCCAGCAGCTCCTGGGACAGGAACACTGAAGCTTTCTTT. It codes for CASSSWDRNTEAFF.

About this clone: The sample holds other DNA sequences that translate to the same CDR3. The J gene is TRBJ1-2, the V gene TRBV2; maybe TRBD1 (5 bases). The CDR3 contains 11 residues. Germline V gene data show CDR1 as SNHLY and CDR2 as FYNNEI. V lost 4 bases and J 8 bases, leaving 8 bases between the germline ends. In DNA form, the CDR3 reads TGTGCCAGCAGTGGACAGTACGGCTACACCTTC. It is translated as CASSGQYGYTF. Full variable domain (remainder filled in from reference TRBV2 and TRBJ1-2): EPEVTQTPSHQVTQMGQEVILRCVPISNHLYFYWYRQILGQKVEFLVSFYNNEISEKSEIFDDQFSVERPDGSNFTLKIRSTKLEDSAMYFCASSGQYGYTFGSGTRLTVV.

This clone was seen more than once but under ten times. The chain combines TRBV7-9 with TRBJ1-6; the match to TRBD1 covers 9 bases. Germline trimming cut 5 bases from V and 7 bases from J; bases unmatched to any gene: 9. This CDR3 has 16 amino acids. CDR1 is SEHNR and CDR2 is FQNEAQ in the germline V gene (reference sequence). CDR3 nucleotides: TGTGCCAGCAGCGCCTACCGGGACAGGGTCAATTCACCCCTCCACTTT. Its protein product is CASSAYRDRVNSPLHF. Combining the CDR3 with reference TRBV7-9 and TRBJ1-6 gives the whole variable domain DTGVSQNPRHKITKRGQNVTFRCDPISEHNRLYWYRQTLGQGPEFLTYFQNEAQLEKSRLLSDRFSAERPKGSFSTLEIQRTEQGDSAMYLCASSAYRDRVNSPLHFGNGTRLTVT.

This clone has a single count. The chain employs TRBV6-5 and TRBJ2-5; 13 bases match TRBD2. The CDR3 has 15 amino acids. Per germline, CDR1 MNHEY and CDR2 SVGAGI. V shed 4 bases and J 5 bases; nucleotides not matched to a gene: 4. The CDR3 is CASSLGLAGHETQYF. CDR3 sequence (DNA): TGTGCCAGCAGTTTGGGACTAGCGGGACACGAGACCCAGTACTTC.

Here the CDR3 reads CASSQNRNWTQYF. In DNA, the CDR3 is TGTGCCAGCAGCCAGAATCGTAATTGGACCCAGTACTTC. J is TRBJ2-5 and V is TRBV11-2; D is ambiguous. The V gene lost 5 bases and the J gene lost 7 bases, with 14 bases spanning the gap. Germline V gene data show CDR1 as SGHAT and CDR2 as FQNNGV. The CDR3 covers 13 residues. The full variable domain, rest sourced from reference TRBV11-2 and TRBJ2-5, is EAGVAQSPRYKIIEKRQSVAFWCNPISGHATLYWYQQILGQGPKLLIQFQNNGVVDDSQLPKDRFSAERLKGVDSTLKIQPAKLEDSAVYLCASSQNRNWTQYFGPGTRLLVL.

This clone has just a few counts. The gene calls are TRBV18 and TRBJ1-6, with D tentatively TRBD1 (5 bases). CDR1 is KGHSH, CDR2 LQKENI, per germline. Trimming removed 4 bases at V and 9 bases at J, with 19 bases between. The CDR3 covers 16 residues. The CDR3 protein is CASSLRGPEGSSPLHF. CDR3 bases: TGTGCCAGCTCACTACGCGGTCCGGAGGGGAGTTCACCCCTCCACTTT.

The genes are TRBV4-1 and TRBJ2-1; 10 bases line up with TRBD1. CDR3 size: 14 residues. Losses at the gene ends were 4 bases for V and 4 bases for J; bases not matched to a gene: 1. Looked up from germline, CDR1 is MGHRA and CDR2 is YSYEKL. The CDR3 spells CASSRGQGYNEQFF. The DNA for the CDR3 is TGCGCCAGCAGCCGGGGACAGGGGTACAATGAGCAGTTCTTC.

The CDR3 coding sequence is TGTGCCAGCAGTTTGGAGGGCACCGGGGAGCTGTTTTTT. Its protein product is CASSLEGTGELFF. The V and J genes are TRBV6-4 and TRBJ2-2; D perhaps matches TRBD2 (6 bases). Deletions cut 5 bases from V and 4 bases from J, with 8 bases between. Germline V gene lookup returns CDR1 MRHNA and CDR2 SNTAGT. The CDR3 has 13 residues.

This chain uses TRBV6-5 with TRBJ2-7, with 11 bases that match TRBD1. CDR1 MNHEY and CDR2 SVGAGI come from the germline V gene. CDR3 size: 15 residues. The ends lost 7 bases at V and 4 bases at J; junction bases unmatched: 9. In nucleotides, the CDR3 is TGTGCCAGCACTCCCTCGGGGACAGGGGGGTACGAGCAGTACTTC. It yields the protein CASTPSGTGGYEQYF.

The chain links TRBV7-6 to TRBJ1-2; TRBD1 matches 7 bases. V trimming: 5 bases; J trimming: 8 bases; junction bases outside the gene matches: 11. The germline CDR1 and CDR2 sequences are SGHVS and FNYEAQ. The CDR3 loop spans 14 amino acids. CDR3 protein: CASSLRQGPWGYTF. CDR3 sequence (DNA): TGTGCCAGCAGCCTACGACAGGGACCGTGGGGCTACACCTTC. The entire variable domain, with the rest obtained from reference TRBV7-6 and TRBJ1-2, is as follows: GAGVSQSPRYKVTKRGQDVALRCDPISGHVSLYWYRQALGQGPEFLTYFNYEAQQDKSGLPNDRFSAERPEGSISTLTIQRTEQRDSAMYRCASSLRQGPWGYTFGSGTRLTVV.

The chain links TRBV3-1 (or the pseudogene TRBV3-2) to TRBJ1-1; TRBD1 aligns across 8 bases. V was pared by 4 bases and J by 3 bases, with 1 base of the junction left unmatched. Germline V gives CDR1 LGHDT, CDR2 YNNKEL (reference sequence). CDR3 length: 13 amino acids. The CDR3 loop reads CASSLTGDTEAFF. CDR3 DNA: TGTGCCAGCAGCCTGACAGGGGACACTGAAGCTTTCTTT.

V and J are TRBV7-2 and TRBJ2-1, with D hard to call. The V end lost 6 bases, the J end lost 4 bases, and 13 bases lay between the germline ends. Germline V lookup: CDR1 SGHTA, CDR2 FQGNSA. The CDR3 runs 14 residues. CDR3 sequence (DNA): TGTGCCAGCAGTGGCGGTGTTCAATACAATGAGCAGTTCTTC. Translated, it gives CASSGGVQYNEQFF.

The chain is built from TRBV29-1 and TRBJ2-1; D remains unclear. The ends were cut back, 4 bases at V and 1 base at J, with 11 bases in the middle. The CDR3 loop spans 14 amino acids. Germline assignment: CDR1 SQVTM and CDR2 ANQGSEA. The DNA of the CDR3 is TGCAGCGTTGTTTTCCGGGTTTCCTACAATGAGCAGTTCTTC. It specifies CSVVFRVSYNEQFF.

V is TRBV7-9 and J is TRBJ1-1; 9 bases fit TRBD1. J was trimmed by 4 bases and V by 5 bases; bases with no gene match: 14. The CDR3 has 17 amino acids. Per germline, CDR1 SEHNR and CDR2 FQNEAQ (reference sequence). CDR3 bases: TGTGCCAGCAGCACAGCCGGGACAGGGATCATGAGCACTGAAGCTTTCTTT. Protein sequence: CASSTAGTGIMSTEAFF.

The rearrangement uses TRBV7-3 and TRBJ1-1; the D is unclear. The CDR3 spans 12 residues. The germline CDR1 and CDR2 sequences are SGHTA and FQGTGA. V lost 4 bases, J lost 3 bases, and 6 bases lay in between. The CDR3 loop reads CASSSRDTEAFF. In DNA form, the CDR3 reads TGTGCCAGCAGCTCCCGGGACACTGAAGCTTTCTTT.

The chain couples TRBV6-2 or TRBV6-3 to TRBJ2-5; 10 bases map to TRBD2. V shed 2 bases, J shed 3 bases, and the junction held 6 bases outside the gene matches. The CDR3 is 16 residues long. From germline, CDR1 is MNHEY and CDR2 SVGEGT. The CDR3 spells CASSYRPGLAEETQYF. The CDR3 nucleotides are TGTGCCAGCAGTTACCGACCCGGACTAGCGGAAGAGACCCAGTACTTC.

The gene calls are TRBV7-9 and TRBJ2-7, with D possibly TRBD2 on 6 matching bases. Trimming shortened V by 5 bases and J by 3 bases, and 20 bases separated the two germline ends. CDR1 is SEHNR, CDR2 FQNEAQ, per germline (reference sequence). This CDR3 is 16 amino acids long. The CDR3 DNA reads TGTGCCAGCAGCCTAGTCCTACGCGGGACGAACTACGAGCAGTACTTC. Amino acid sequence: CASSLVLRGTNYEQYF.

The CDR3 nucleotides read TGTGCCAGCAGCTTAGTCGTGGGGGGATCCTACAATGAGCAGTTCTTC. It yields the protein CASSLVVGGSYNEQFF. J is TRBJ2-1 and V is TRBV7-2, with D perhaps matching TRBD2 (6 bases). This CDR3 contains 16 residues. Per germline, CDR1 SGHTA and CDR2 FQGNSA. Between the trimmed V and J ends, which lost 1 base and 1 base, there was a span of 11 bases.

The chain uses TRBV10-1 and TRBJ2-3; 9 positions agree with TRBD2. Germline V CDR1 and CDR2: WNHNN, SYGVQD (reference sequence). The CDR3 spans 16 residues. V lost 3 bases to trimming and J lost 5 bases; unmatched junction nucleotides: 9. For the CDR3, the DNA is TGCGCCAGCAGTGAAGGTTTTCGGACTAGCGAAGATACGCAGTATTTT. It translates to CASSEGFRTSEDTQYF.

The chain employs TRBV11-2 and TRBJ1-2; TRBD1 might be the D (6 bases). Germline assignment: CDR1 SGHAT and CDR2 FQNNGV. The germline V and J ends were trimmed by 1 base and 4 bases, with 13 bases remaining between them. This CDR3 is built from 15 residues. The CDR3 protein is CASSLGGRGSYGYTF. In nucleotides, the CDR3 is TGTGCCAGCAGCTTAGGGGGCAGGGGTAGCTATGGCTACACCTTC. Combining the CDR3 with reference TRBV11-2 and TRBJ1-2 gives the whole variable domain EAGVAQSPRYKIIEKRQSVAFWCNPISGHATLYWYQQILGQGPKLLIQFQNNGVVDDSQLPKDRFSAERLKGVDSTLKIQPAKLEDSAVYLCASSLGGRGSYGYTFGSGTRLTVV.

The chain couples TRBV28 to TRBJ2-7, with D perhaps matching TRBD1 (6 bases). Deletions cut 4 bases from V and 0 bases from J, with 16 bases between. CDR1 is MDHEN, CDR2 SYDVKM, per germline. CDR3 length: 16 residues. The CDR3 bases are TGTGCCAGCAGTTATCCAGGGGAACGGGGCTCCTACGAGCAGTACTTC. This translates into CASSYPGERGSYEQYF. Full variable domain (remainder filled in from reference TRBV28 and TRBJ2-7): DVKVTQSSRYLVKRTGEKVFLECVQDMDHENMFWYRQDPGLGLRLIYFSYDVKMKEKGDIPEGYSVSREKKERFSLILESASTNQTSMYLCASSYPGERGSYEQYFGPGTRLTVT.